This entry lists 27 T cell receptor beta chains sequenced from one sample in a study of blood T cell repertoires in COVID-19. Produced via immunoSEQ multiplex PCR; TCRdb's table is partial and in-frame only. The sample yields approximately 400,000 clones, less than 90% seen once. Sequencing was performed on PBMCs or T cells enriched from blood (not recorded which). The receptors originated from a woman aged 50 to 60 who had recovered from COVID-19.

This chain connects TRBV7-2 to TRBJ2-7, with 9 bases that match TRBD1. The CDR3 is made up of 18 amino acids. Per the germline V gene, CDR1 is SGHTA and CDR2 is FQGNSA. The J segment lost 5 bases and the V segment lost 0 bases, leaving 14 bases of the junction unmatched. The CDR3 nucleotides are TGTGCCAGCAGCTTAGCGGGCGGGTCAGGGACAGGGAACAACGAGCAGTACTTC. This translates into CASSLAGGSGTGNNEQYF.

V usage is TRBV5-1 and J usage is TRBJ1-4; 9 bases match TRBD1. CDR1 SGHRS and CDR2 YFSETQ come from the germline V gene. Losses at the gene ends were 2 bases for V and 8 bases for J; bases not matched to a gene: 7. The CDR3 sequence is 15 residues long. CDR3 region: CASSFGTGLFEKLFF. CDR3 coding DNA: TGCGCCAGCAGCTTTGGGACAGGGCTATTCGAAAAACTGTTTTTT.

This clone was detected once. CDR3 coding DNA: TGTGCCAGCAGTAACCAAGATAGTACCTACGAGCAGTACTTC. It is translated as CASSNQDSTYEQYF. The chain has TRBV6-5 and TRBJ2-7; D gene unclear. Trimming left V 5 bases short and J 2 bases short, with 13 bases between. Germline assignment: CDR1 MNHEY and CDR2 SVGAGI. The CDR3 length is 14 residues.

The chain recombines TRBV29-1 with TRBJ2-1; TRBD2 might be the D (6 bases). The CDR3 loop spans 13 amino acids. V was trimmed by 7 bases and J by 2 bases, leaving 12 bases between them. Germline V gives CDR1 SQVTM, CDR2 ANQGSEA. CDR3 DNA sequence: TGCAGCGCCGCCGGGAGAGCCTACAATGAGCAGTTCTTC. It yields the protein CSAAGRAYNEQFF.

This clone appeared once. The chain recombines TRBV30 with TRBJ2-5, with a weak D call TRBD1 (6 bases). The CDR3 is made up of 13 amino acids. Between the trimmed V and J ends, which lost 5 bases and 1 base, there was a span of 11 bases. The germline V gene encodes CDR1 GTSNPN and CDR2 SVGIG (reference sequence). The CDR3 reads CAWDRQAQETQYF. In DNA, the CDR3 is TGTGCCTGGGACCGACAGGCCCAAGAGACCCAGTACTTC.

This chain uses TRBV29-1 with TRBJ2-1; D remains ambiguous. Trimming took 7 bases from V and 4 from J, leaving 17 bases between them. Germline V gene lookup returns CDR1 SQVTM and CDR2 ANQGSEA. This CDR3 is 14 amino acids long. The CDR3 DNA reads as TGCAGCGCCGCCCTATACGAAAGATACAATGAGCAGTTCTTC. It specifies CSAALYERYNEQFF.

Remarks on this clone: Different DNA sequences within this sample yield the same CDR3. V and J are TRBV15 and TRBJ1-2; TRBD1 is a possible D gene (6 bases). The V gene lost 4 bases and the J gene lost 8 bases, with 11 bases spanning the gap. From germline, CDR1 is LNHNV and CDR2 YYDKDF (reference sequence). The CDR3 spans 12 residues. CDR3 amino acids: CATSTGVGGYTF. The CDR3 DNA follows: TGTGCCACCAGCACAGGGGTGGGAGGCTACACCTTC.

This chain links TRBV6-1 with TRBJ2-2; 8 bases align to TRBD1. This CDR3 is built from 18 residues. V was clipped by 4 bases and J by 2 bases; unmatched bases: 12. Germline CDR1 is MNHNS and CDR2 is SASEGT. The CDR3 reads CASSGAWGTGQNTGELFF. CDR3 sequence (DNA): TGTGCCAGCAGTGGGGCCTGGGGGACAGGCCAAAACACCGGGGAGCTGTTTTTT.

The CDR3, as DNA: TGTGCCAGTAGCCCAATAAGCGGGGGTATAATCAATGAGCAGTTCTTC. It encodes CASSPISGGIINEQFF. This rearrangement joins TRBV19 to TRBJ2-1, with 8 bases matching TRBD2. J gave up 6 bases and V 6 bases, and 13 bases lay outside the gene matches. The length of the CDR3 is 16 residues. Germline CDR1 reads LNHDA; CDR2 reads SQIVND (reference sequence). Together with reference TRBV19 and TRBJ2-1, the CDR3 gives the full variable domain: DGGITQSPKYLFRKEGQNVTLSCEQNLNHDAMYWYRQDPGQGLRLIYYSQIVNDFQKGDIAEGYSVSREKKESFPLTVTSAQKNPTAFYLCASSPISGGIINEQFFGPGTRLTVL.

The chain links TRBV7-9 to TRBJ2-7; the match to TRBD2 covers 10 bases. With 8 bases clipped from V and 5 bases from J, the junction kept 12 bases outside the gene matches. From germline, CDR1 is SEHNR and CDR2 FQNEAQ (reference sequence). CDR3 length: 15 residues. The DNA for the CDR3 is TGTGCCAGCCACGGGGGGCTAGCGGGAGCCCACGAGCAGTACTTC. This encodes CASHGGLAGAHEQYF.

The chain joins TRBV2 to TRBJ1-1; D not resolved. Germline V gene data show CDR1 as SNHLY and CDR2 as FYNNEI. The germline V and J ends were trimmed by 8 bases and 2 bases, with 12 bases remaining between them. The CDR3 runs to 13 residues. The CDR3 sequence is CASPRGANTEAFF. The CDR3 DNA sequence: TGTGCCAGCCCCCGGGGAGCAAACACTGAAGCTTTCTTT.

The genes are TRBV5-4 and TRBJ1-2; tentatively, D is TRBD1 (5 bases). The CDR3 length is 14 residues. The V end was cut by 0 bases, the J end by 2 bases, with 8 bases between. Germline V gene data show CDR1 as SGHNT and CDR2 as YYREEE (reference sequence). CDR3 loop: CASSLDQGNYGYTF. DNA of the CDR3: TGTGCCAGCAGCTTGGACCAGGGAAACTATGGCTACACCTTC.

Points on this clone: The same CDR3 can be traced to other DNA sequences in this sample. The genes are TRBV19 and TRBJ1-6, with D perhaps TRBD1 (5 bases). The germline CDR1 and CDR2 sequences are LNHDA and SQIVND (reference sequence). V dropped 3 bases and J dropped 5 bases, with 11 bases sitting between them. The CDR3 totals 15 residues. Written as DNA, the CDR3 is TGTGCCAGTAGTATTGTAACAGGCGATAATTCACCCCTCCACTTT. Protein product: CASSIVTGDNSPLHF.

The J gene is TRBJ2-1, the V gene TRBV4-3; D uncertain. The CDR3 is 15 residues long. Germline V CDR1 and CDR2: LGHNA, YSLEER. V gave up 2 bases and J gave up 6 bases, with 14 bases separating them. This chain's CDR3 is CASSQTLTQLNEQFF. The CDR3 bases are TGCGCCAGCAGCCAAACCCTGACTCAGCTCAATGAGCAGTTCTTC.

The CDR3 loop reads CAWRPRTGGGYTF. The DNA of the CDR3 is TGTGCCTGGAGACCCCGGACAGGCGGGGGCTACACCTTC. The rearrangement joins TRBV30 to TRBJ1-2; TRBD1 matches at 7 bases. This CDR3 is built from 13 residues. V was clipped by 3 bases and J by 8 bases; unmatched bases: 9. The germline gives CDR1 GTSNPN, CDR2 SVGIG (reference sequence).

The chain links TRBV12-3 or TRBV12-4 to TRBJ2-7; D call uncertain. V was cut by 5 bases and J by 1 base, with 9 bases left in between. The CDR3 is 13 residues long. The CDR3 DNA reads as TGTGCCAGCAGTATATCGGGTTCCTACGAGCAGTACTTC. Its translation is CASSISGSYEQYF.

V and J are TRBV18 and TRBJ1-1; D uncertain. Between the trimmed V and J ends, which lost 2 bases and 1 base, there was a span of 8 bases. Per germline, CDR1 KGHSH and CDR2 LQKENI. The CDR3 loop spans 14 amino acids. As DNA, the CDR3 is TGTGCCAGCTCACCAGGACTGGAGAACACTGAAGCTTTCTTT. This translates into CASSPGLENTEAFF.

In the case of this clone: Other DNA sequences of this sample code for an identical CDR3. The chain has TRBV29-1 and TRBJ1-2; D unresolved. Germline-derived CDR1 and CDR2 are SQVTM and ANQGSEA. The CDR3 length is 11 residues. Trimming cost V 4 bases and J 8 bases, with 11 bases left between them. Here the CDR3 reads CSVAGGGGYTF. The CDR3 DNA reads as TGCAGCGTTGCGGGTGGCGGAGGCTACACCTTC. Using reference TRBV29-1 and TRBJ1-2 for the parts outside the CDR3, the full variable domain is SAVISQKPSRDICQRGTSLTIQCQVDSQVTMMFWYRQQPGQSLTLIATANQGSEATYESGFVIDKFPISRPNLTFSTLTVSNMSPEDSSIYLCSVAGGGGYTFGSGTRLTVV.

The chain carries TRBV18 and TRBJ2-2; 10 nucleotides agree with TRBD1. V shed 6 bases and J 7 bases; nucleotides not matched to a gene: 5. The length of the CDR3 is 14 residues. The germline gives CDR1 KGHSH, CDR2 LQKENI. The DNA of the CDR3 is TGTGCCAGCTCGCCCGGGACAGGGGTCGGGGAGCTGTTTTTT. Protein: CASSPGTGVGELFF. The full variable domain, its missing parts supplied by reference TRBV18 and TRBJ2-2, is NAGVMQNPRHLVRRRGQEARLRCSPMKGHSHVYWYRQLPEEGLKFMVYLQKENIIDESGMPKERFSAEFPKEGPSILRIQQVVRGDSAAYFCASSPGTGVGELFFGEGSRLTVL.

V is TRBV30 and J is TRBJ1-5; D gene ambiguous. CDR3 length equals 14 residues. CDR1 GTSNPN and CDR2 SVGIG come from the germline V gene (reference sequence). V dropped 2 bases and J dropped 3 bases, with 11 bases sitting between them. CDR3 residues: CAWSNSGNNQPQHF. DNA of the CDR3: TGTGCCTGGAGTAACTCGGGAAACAATCAGCCCCAGCATTTT.

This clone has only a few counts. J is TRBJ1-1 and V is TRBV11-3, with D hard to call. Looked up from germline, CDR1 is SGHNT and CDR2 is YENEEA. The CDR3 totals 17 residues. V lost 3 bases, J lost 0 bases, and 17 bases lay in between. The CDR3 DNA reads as TGTGCCAGCAGCTTTCGCGGGCAGGCCCTGATGAACACTGAAGCTTTCTTT. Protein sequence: CASSFRGQALMNTEAFF.

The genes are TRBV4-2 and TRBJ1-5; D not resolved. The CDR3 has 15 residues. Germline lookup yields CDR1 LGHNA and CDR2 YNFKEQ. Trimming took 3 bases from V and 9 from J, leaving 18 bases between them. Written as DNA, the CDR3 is TGTGCCAGCAGCCAGGAACTTCATGCCTCGGGGCCCCAGCATTTT. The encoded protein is CASSQELHASGPQHF.

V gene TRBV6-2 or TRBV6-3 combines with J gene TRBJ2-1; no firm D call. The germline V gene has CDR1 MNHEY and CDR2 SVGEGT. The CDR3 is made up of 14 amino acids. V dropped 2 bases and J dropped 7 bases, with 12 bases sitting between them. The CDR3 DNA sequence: TGTGCCAGCAGTTACACCGCCGGGTGGAATGAGCAGTTCTTC. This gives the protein CASSYTAGWNEQFF.

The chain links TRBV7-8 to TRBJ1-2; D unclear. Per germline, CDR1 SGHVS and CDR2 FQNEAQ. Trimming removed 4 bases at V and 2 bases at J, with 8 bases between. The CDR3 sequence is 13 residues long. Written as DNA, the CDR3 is TGTGCCAGCAGCTCTAAACCCAACTATGGCTACACCTTC. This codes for CASSSKPNYGYTF.

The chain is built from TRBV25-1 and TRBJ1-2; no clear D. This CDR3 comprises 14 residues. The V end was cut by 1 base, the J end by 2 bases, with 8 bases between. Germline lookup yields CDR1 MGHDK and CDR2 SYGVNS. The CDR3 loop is CASSESGQNYGYTF. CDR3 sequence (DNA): TGTGCCAGCAGTGAATCTGGGCAGAACTATGGCTACACCTTC.

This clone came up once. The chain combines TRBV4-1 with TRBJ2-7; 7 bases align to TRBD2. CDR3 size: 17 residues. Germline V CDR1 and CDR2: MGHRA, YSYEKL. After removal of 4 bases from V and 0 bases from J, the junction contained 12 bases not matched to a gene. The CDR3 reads CASSPGFLAVASYEQYF. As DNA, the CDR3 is TGCGCCAGCAGCCCAGGGTTCCTAGCGGTGGCCTCCTACGAGCAGTACTTC.

This CDR3 reads CASSLVGTRGETQYF. CDR3 DNA sequence: TGTGCCAGCAGCTTAGTTGGGACTAGAGGAGAGACCCAGTACTTC. The chain links TRBV11-2 to TRBJ2-5; 8 bases match TRBD2. The CDR3 length is 15 residues. V shed 1 base and J 4 bases; nucleotides not matched to a gene: 5. CDR1 and CDR2 (germline): SGHAT, FQNNGV.